This T cell receptor (beta chain) was obtained from a study of neoadjuvant anti-PD-1 for oral cavity cancer. The CDR3 totals 14 residues. Germline CDR1 and CDR2: SGHAT and FQNNGV. V lost 3 bases and J lost 1; bases outside the gene matches: 1. The method was immunoSEQ multiplex PCR; TCRdb's version includes in-frame clones alone and lacks a portion of them. The table records about 81,000 clones, approximately 84% of them present only once. PBMCs were not maintained or expanded in culture before analysis. The sample here was PBMCs, taken before nivolumab (anti-PD-1) treatment. The chain is built from TRBV11-2 and TRBJ2-3, with 7 bases fitting TRBD1. The source is a person between 35 and 79 years old with oral cavity squamous cell carcinoma. This CDR3 is CASSFGTGTDTQYF. CDR3 nucleotides: TGTGCCAGCAGCTTCGGGACAGGCACAGATACGCAGTATTTT.